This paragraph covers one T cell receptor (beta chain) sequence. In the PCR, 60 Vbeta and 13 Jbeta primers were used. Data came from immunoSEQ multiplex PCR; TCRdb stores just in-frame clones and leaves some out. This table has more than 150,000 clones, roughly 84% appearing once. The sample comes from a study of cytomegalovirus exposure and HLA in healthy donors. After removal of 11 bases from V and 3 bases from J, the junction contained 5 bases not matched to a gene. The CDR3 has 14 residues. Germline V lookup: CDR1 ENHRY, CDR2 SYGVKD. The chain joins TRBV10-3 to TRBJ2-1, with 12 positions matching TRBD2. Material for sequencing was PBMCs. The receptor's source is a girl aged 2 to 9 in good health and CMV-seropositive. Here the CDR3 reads CASRTSGNYNEQFF. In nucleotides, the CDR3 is TGTGCCTCGCGGACTAGCGGGAACTACAATGAGCAGTTCTTC.